A single sample is the source of the 6 T cell receptor beta chains below, sequenced in a study of T cell responses to AZD1222 COVID-19 vaccine. The assay was immunoSEQ multiplex PCR, and TCRdb's table has in-frame clones only and misses some. The data contain roughly 120,000 clones, about 85% of them singletons. The starting material was peripheral blood, obtained 28 days after the second AZD1222 dose. The source of these receptors is an adult who received the AZD1222 COVID-19 vaccine.

The gene calls are TRBV7-9 and TRBJ2-1, with 9 bases that match TRBD1. Germline CDR1 reads SEHNR; CDR2 reads FQNEAQ (reference sequence). J was trimmed by 9 bases and V by 5 bases; bases with no gene match: 11. The CDR3 length is 15 residues. The chain's CDR3 is CASSPWDRAGVEQFF. As DNA, the CDR3 is TGTGCCAGCAGCCCATGGGACAGGGCAGGGGTTGAGCAGTTCTTC. The full variable domain, with the rest looked up from reference TRBV7-9 and TRBJ2-1, is DTGVSQNPRHKITKRGQNVTFRCDPISEHNRLYWYRQTLGQGPEFLTYFQNEAQLEKSRLLSDRFSAERPKGSFSTLEIQRTEQGDSAMYLCASSPWDRAGVEQFFGPGTRLTVL.

The rearrangement uses TRBV19 and TRBJ1-5; tentative D call: TRBD1 (5 bases). Germline assignment: CDR1 LNHDA and CDR2 SQIVND (reference sequence). Trimming took 0 bases from V and 7 from J, leaving 19 bases between them. The CDR3 is 17 residues long. This CDR3 reads CASSIDLGGRRGQPQHF. In DNA, the CDR3 is TGTGCCAGTAGTATAGATCTTGGGGGACGAAGAGGCCAGCCCCAGCATTTT.

V gene TRBV12-3 or TRBV12-4 combines with J gene TRBJ2-1; TRBD2 matches 7 bases. CDR3 length equals 13 residues. V was pared by 6 bases and J by 3 bases, with 2 bases of the junction left unmatched. This CDR3 is CASSWTSYNEQFF. CDR3 bases: TGTGCCAGCAGCTGGACTAGCTACAATGAGCAGTTCTTC.

CDR3 protein: CASSYDNGYGYTF. CDR3 DNA: TGTGCCAGCAGCTACGACAACGGCTATGGCTACACCTTC. J is TRBJ1-2 and V is TRBV6-5; D is unclear. The CDR3 has 13 residues. V dropped 6 bases and J dropped 4 bases, with 12 bases sitting between them. Germline values: CDR1 MNHEY, CDR2 SVGAGI.

The J gene is TRBJ1-4, the V gene TRBV27; tentatively, D is TRBD1 (5 bases). CDR3 length: 15 amino acids. V lost 4 bases and J lost 2, with 11 bases in between. Germline V gives CDR1 MNHEY, CDR2 SMNVEV (reference sequence). The DNA of the CDR3 is TGTGCCAGCAGTTCCCCGGGGCATACTAATGAAAAACTGTTTTTT. It codes for CASSSPGHTNEKLFF.

The V call is TRBV4-1, the J call TRBJ2-5; D is ambiguous. The V and J ends lost 2 bases and 0 bases respectively, with 4 bases between them. The CDR3 sequence is 13 residues long. The germline V gene has CDR1 MGHRA and CDR2 YSYEKL. For the CDR3, the DNA is TGCGCCAGCAGCCAAACGGACCAAGAGACCCAGTACTTC. Protein sequence: CASSQTDQETQYF.